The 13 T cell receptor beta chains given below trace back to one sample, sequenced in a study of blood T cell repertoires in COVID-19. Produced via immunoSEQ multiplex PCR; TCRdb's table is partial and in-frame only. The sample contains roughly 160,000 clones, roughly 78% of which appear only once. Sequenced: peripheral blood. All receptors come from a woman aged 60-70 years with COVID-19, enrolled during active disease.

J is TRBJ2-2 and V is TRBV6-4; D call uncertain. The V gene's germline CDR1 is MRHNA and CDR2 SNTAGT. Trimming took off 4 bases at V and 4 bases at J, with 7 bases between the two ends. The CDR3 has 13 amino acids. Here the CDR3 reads CASSAQVTGELFF. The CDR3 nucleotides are TGTGCCAGCAGTGCACAAGTCACCGGGGAGCTGTTTTTT.

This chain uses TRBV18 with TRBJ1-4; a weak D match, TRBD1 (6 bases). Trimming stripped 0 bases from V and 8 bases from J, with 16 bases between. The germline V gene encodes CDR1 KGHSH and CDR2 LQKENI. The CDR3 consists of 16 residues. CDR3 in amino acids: CASSPPLSGVREKLFF. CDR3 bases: TGTGCCAGCTCACCACCGTTATCAGGGGTTCGGGAAAAACTGTTTTTT.

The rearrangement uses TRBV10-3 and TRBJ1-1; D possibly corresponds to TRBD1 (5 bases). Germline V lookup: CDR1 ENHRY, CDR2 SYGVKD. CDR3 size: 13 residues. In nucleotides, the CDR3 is TGTGCGATACAAGGACACACGAACACTGAAGCTTTCTTT. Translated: CAIQGHTNTEAFF.

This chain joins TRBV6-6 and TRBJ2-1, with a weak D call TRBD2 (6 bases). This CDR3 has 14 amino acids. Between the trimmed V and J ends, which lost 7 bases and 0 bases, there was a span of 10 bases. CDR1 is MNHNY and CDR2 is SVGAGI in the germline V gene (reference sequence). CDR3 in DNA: TGTGCCAGCAAGGAGGGCCTCTCCTACAATGAGCAGTTCTTC. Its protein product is CASKEGLSYNEQFF.

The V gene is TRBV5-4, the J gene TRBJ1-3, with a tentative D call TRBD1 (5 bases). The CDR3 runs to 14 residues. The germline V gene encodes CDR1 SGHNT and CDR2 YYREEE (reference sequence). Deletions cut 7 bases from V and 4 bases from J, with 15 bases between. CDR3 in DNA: TGTGCCAGCTCCAAGGGGCAAGTAGGAAACACCATATATTTT. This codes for CASSKGQVGNTIYF.

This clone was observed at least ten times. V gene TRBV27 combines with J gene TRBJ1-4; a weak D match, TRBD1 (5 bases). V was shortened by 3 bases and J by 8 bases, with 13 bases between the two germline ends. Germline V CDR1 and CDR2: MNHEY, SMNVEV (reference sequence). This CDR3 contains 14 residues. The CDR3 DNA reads TGTGCCAGCAGTTTTGGGGGGAGGAAGGAAAAACTGTTTTTT. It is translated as CASSFGGRKEKLFF.

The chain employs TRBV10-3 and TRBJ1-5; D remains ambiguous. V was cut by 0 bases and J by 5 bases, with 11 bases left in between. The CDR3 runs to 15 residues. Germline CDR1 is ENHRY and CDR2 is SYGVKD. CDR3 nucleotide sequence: TGTGCCATCAGTGAGTCAGAGCTCTACCATCAGCCCCAGCATTTT. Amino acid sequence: CAISESELYHQPQHF.

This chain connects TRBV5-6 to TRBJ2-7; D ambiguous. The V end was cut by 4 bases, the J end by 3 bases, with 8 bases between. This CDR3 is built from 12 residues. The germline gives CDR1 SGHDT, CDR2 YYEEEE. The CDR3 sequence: CASSLALYEQYF. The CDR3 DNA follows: TGTGCCAGCAGCCTGGCCCTCTACGAGCAGTACTTC. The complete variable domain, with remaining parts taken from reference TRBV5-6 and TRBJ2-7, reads DAGVTQSPTHLIKTRGQQVTLRCSPKSGHDTVSWYQQALGQGPQFIFQYYEEEERQRGNFPDRFSGHQFPNYSSELNVNALLLGDSALYLCASSLALYEQYFGPGTRLTVT.

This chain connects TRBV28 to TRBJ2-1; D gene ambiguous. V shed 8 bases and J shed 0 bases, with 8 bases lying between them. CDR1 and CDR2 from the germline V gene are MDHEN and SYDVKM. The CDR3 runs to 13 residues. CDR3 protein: CASGLGSYNEQFF. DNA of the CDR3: TGTGCCAGCGGGCTGGGCTCCTACAATGAGCAGTTCTTC.

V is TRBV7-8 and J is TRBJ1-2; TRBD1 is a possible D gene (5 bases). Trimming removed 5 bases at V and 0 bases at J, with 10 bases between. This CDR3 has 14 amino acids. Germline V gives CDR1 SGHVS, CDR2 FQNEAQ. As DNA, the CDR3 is TGTGCCAGCAGCCCGACAGCTACTAACTATGGCTACACCTTC. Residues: CASSPTATNYGYTF.

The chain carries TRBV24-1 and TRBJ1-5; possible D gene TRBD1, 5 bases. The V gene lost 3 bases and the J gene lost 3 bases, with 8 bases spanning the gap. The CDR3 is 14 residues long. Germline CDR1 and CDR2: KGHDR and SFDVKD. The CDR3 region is CATSDRQYNQPQHF. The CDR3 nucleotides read TGTGCCACCAGTGATCGACAGTACAATCAGCCCCAGCATTTT.

The CDR3 loop is CASSGGTAETQYF. For the CDR3, the DNA is TGTGCCAGTAGTGGGGGGACGGCGGAGACCCAGTACTTC. The V call is TRBV19, the J call TRBJ2-5; D perhaps matches TRBD2 (6 bases). The germline V gene encodes CDR1 LNHDA and CDR2 SQIVND (reference sequence). This CDR3 contains 13 residues. The germline V and J ends were trimmed by 5 bases and 5 bases, with 12 bases remaining between them. The full variable domain, completed using reference TRBV19 and TRBJ2-5, is DGGITQSPKYLFRKEGQNVTLSCEQNLNHDAMYWYRQDPGQGLRLIYYSQIVNDFQKGDIAEGYSVSREKKESFPLTVTSAQKNPTAFYLCASSGGTAETQYFGPGTRLLVL.

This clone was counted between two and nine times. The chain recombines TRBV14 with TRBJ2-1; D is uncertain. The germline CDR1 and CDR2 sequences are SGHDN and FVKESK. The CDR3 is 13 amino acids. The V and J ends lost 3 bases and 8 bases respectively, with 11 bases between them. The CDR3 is CASSHPNRDEQFF. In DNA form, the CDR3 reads TGTGCCAGCAGCCACCCCAATCGGGATGAGCAGTTCTTC.